Each of the 22 T cell receptor beta chains below was sequenced from the same sample in a study of control samples from healthy donors and cancer patients. Using immunoSEQ multiplex PCR, the repertoire was profiled, and TCRdb retains in-frame clones only, with some absent. The sample carries approximately 79,000 clones, over 75% recorded once. The specimen sequenced was blood. These receptors came from a middle-aged man in good health.

Comment on this clone: At one end, the junction sequence differs from germline, possibly due to a read error. The chain uses TRBV5-5 and TRBJ1-2; D unclear. Germline CDR1 and CDR2: SGHKS and YYEKEE (reference sequence). This CDR3 contains 12 residues. CDR3 nucleotide sequence: TGTGCCAGCAGCTACCCGGGAAGGGCCTCCAGCTTC. It is translated as CASSYPGRASSF.

This clone was observed once. The rearrangement links TRBV6-5 to TRBJ2-5; no firm D call. Trimming pared 5 bases from V and 1 base from J, leaving 14 bases between. The CDR3 has 15 residues. Germline CDR1 reads MNHEY; CDR2 reads SVGAGI. CDR3 protein: CASSRTEASQETQYF. For the CDR3, the DNA is TGTGCCAGCAGTCGAACAGAGGCCAGCCAAGAGACCCAGTACTTC.

V is TRBV29-1 and J is TRBJ1-1, with D unresolved. The CDR3 has 12 residues. Trimming left V 7 bases short and J 2 bases short, with 11 bases between. Germline assignment: CDR1 SQVTM and CDR2 ANQGSEA. The CDR3 sequence is CSATSGNTEAFF. CDR3 nucleotide sequence: TGCAGCGCCACCTCAGGTAACACTGAAGCTTTCTTT. Drawing the rest from reference TRBV29-1 and TRBJ1-1, the complete variable domain is SAVISQKPSRDICQRGTSLTIQCQVDSQVTMMFWYRQQPGQSLTLIATANQGSEATYESGFVIDKFPISRPNLTFSTLTVSNMSPEDSSIYLCSATSGNTEAFFGQGTRLTVV.

The CDR3 DNA reads as TGTGCCAGCGGCTACACAGGGGAGAGCTACACCTTC. Its protein is CASGYTGESYTF. This rearrangement joins TRBV6-5 to TRBJ1-2, with 7 positions matching TRBD1. CDR1 and CDR2 from the germline V gene are MNHEY and SVGAGI. V lost 8 bases, J lost 9 bases, and 9 bases stayed unmatched. The CDR3 runs to 12 residues.

The chain has TRBV6-2 or TRBV6-3 and TRBJ2-3; TRBD2 agrees at 7 bases. This CDR3 is 15 amino acids long. CDR1 and CDR2 (germline): MNHEY, SVGEGT. The J segment lost 2 bases and the V segment lost 5 bases, leaving 7 bases of the junction unmatched. CDR3 in amino acids: CASSRSSGYTDTQYF. The CDR3 coding sequence is TGTGCCAGCAGTCGGTCTAGCGGCTACACAGATACGCAGTATTTT.

The rearrangement joins TRBV6-4 to TRBJ1-6; D might be TRBD1 (6 bases). This CDR3 spans 15 amino acids. Germline V gives CDR1 MRHNA, CDR2 SNTAGT. Trimming shortened V by 6 bases and J by 6 bases, and 15 bases separated the two germline ends. The CDR3 coding sequence is TGTGCCAGCAGCGCCTACAGGGACTTTAATTCACCCCTCCACTTT. Its translation: CASSAYRDFNSPLHF.

Here the CDR3 reads CASTPRFGELFF. The CDR3 region has the DNA TGTGCCAGCACTCCTAGATTTGGGGAGCTGTTTTTT. This chain uses TRBV2 with TRBJ2-2; no clear D. Between the trimmed V and J ends, which lost 7 bases and 8 bases, there was a span of 11 bases. The CDR3 extends over 12 amino acids. Germline CDR1 and CDR2: SNHLY and FYNNEI.

This chain connects TRBV24-1 to TRBJ2-2, with 8 nucleotides matching TRBD1. Germline CDR1 is KGHDR and CDR2 is SFDVKD. Trimming took 7 bases from V and 4 from J; bases not matched to a gene: 4. This CDR3 contains 14 residues. CDR3 in DNA: TGTGCCACCAGAGGACAGGGAAGCACCGGGGAGCTGTTTTTT. This gives the protein CATRGQGSTGELFF.

This chain links TRBV23-1 with TRBJ2-2; the match to TRBD1 covers 8 bases. TRBV23-1 is flagged as an ORF with uncertain function. The CDR3 is 13 residues long. Germline trimming cut 11 bases from V and 9 bases from J; bases unmatched to any gene: 11. The CDR3 DNA sequence: TGCGCCCCAGAGACAGGGGCCTTTCGGGAGCTGTTTTTT. Translation gives CAPETGAFRELFF.

V usage is TRBV5-4 and J usage is TRBJ2-7; D is unclear. In germline, CDR1 is SGHNT, CDR2 YYREEE (reference sequence). Trimming removed 3 bases from V and 3 bases from J, with 4 bases in between. This CDR3 is built from 11 residues. The CDR3 DNA follows: TGTGCCAGCAGCTCTAGCTACGAGCAGTACTTC. The encoded protein is CASSSSYEQYF. Supplemented by reference TRBV5-4 and TRBJ2-7, the full variable domain reads ETGVTQSPTHLIKTRGQQVTLRCSSQSGHNTVSWYQQALGQGPQFIFQYYREEENGRGNFPPRFSGLQFPNYSSELNVNALELDDSALYLCASSSSYEQYFGPGTRLTVT.

This chain connects TRBV12-5 to TRBJ2-2; the D gene could be TRBD1 or TRBD2 (5 bases each). Germline values: CDR1 LGHNT, CDR2 FRNRAP. The CDR3 contains 16 residues. V lost 5 bases to trimming and J lost 1 base, with 14 bases between them. The CDR3 DNA follows: TGTGCTAGTGGTGCCGTTGTTGGGGGGAACACCGGGGAGCTGTTTTTT. It specifies CASGAVVGGNTGELFF.

The chain uses TRBV24-1 and TRBJ1-5, with a tentative D call TRBD1 (6 bases). V lost 8 bases, J lost 0 bases, and 16 bases lay in between. The CDR3 spans 16 residues. From germline, CDR1 is KGHDR and CDR2 SFDVKD. This CDR3 is CATTSFNRDSNQPQHF. Here the CDR3 DNA reads TGTGCCACCACCTCATTTAACAGGGATAGCAATCAGCCCCAGCATTTT.

The chain is built from TRBV12-3 or TRBV12-4 and TRBJ2-7; no definite D call. The CDR3 runs to 13 residues. V lost 1 base, J lost 6 bases, and 10 bases lay in between. The CDR3 spells CASSLGRVTEQYF. The CDR3 DNA follows: TGTGCCAGCAGTTTAGGACGGGTCACCGAGCAGTACTTC.

This rearrangement joins TRBV6-5 to TRBJ1-5; 9 bases fit TRBD1. The CDR3 length is 15 residues. The V segment lost 6 bases and the J segment 10 bases; nucleotides outside the gene matches: 13. The germline CDR1 and CDR2 sequences are MNHEY and SVGAGI. The DNA for the CDR3 is TGTGCCAGCAGGAGACAGGGGGGTAGCGTCTTTCCCCAGCATTTT. It encodes CASRRQGGSVFPQHF.

The V call is TRBV2, the J call TRBJ2-1; 8 positions agree with TRBD1. The CDR3 runs 14 residues. V shed 11 bases, J shed 7 bases, and the junction held 13 bases outside the gene matches. CDR1 is SNHLY, CDR2 FYNNEI, per germline. Here the CDR3 DNA reads TGTGCCGCTTCGGGCAGGGGGCGACCGAATGAGCAGTTCTTC. Its protein is CAASGRGRPNEQFF.

V gene TRBV24-1 combines with J gene TRBJ1-2; possibly TRBD1 for D (5 bases). Germline V gene sequence: CDR1 KGHDR, CDR2 SFDVKD. Trimming removed 3 bases at V and 7 bases at J, with 14 bases between. CDR3 length: 14 amino acids. This CDR3 reads CATSDGGRVSGYTF. CDR3 DNA: TGTGCCACCAGTGATGGCGGCAGGGTGAGTGGCTACACCTTC.

This rearrangement joins TRBV7-8 to TRBJ1-5; possible D gene TRBD1, 5 bases. V lost 1 base, J lost 6 bases, and 7 bases lay in between. From germline, CDR1 is SGHVS and CDR2 FQNEAQ. The CDR3 is 13 residues long. CDR3 sequence (DNA): TGTGCCAGCAGCTTAGGGGGGGGTCAGCCCCAGCATTTT. Protein sequence: CASSLGGGQPQHF.

The chain recombines TRBV5-4 with TRBJ1-2; 7 bases agree with TRBD1. Trimming removed 1 base from V and 3 bases from J; junction bases left unmatched: 6. The CDR3 is made up of 15 amino acids. CDR1 is SGHNT and CDR2 is YYREEE in the germline V gene (reference sequence). Here the CDR3 DNA reads TGTGCCAGCAGCTTGAACCCCAGGGGGGACTATGGCTACACCTTC. Translation: CASSLNPRGDYGYTF.

The rearrangement uses TRBV6-5 and TRBJ2-7; 11 positions agree with TRBD1. The CDR3 covers 15 residues. Germline trimming cut 6 bases from V and 2 bases from J; bases unmatched to any gene: 6. Germline-derived CDR1 and CDR2 are MNHEY and SVGAGI. The chain's CDR3 is CASSLGQGAPYEQYF. CDR3 nucleotide sequence: TGTGCCAGCAGCCTCGGACAGGGGGCCCCCTACGAGCAGTACTTC.

The V gene is TRBV25-1, the J gene TRBJ1-5, with unresolved D. The V and J ends lost 7 bases and 1 base respectively, with 20 bases between them. The CDR3 length is 17 residues. CDR1 and CDR2 (germline): MGHDK, SYGVNS. CDR3 DNA sequence: TGTGCCAGCATGGATGATCGTTTTGGGCCAAGCAATCAGCCCCAGCATTTT. Its protein product is CASMDDRFGPSNQPQHF.

V usage is TRBV5-4 and J usage is TRBJ2-5, with 7 bases that match TRBD1. There are 15 residues in the CDR3. Germline-derived CDR1 and CDR2 are SGHNT and YYREEE (reference sequence). Trimming cost V 4 bases and J 7 bases; bases outside gene matches: 13. Written as DNA, the CDR3 is TGTGCCAGCAGCGCCTCTACAGGGGACGCAGTGACCCAGTACTTC. It codes for CASSASTGDAVTQYF. Variable domain in full (rest from reference TRBV5-4 and TRBJ2-5): ETGVTQSPTHLIKTRGQQVTLRCSSQSGHNTVSWYQQALGQGPQFIFQYYREEENGRGNFPPRFSGLQFPNYSSELNVNALELDDSALYLCASSASTGDAVTQYFGPGTRLLVL.

The V gene is TRBV27, the J gene TRBJ2-3; 7 nucleotides align to TRBD1. The CDR3 runs 13 residues. The V segment lost 8 bases and the J segment 2 bases; nucleotides outside the gene matches: 4. Germline values: CDR1 MNHEY, CDR2 SMNVEV (reference sequence). As DNA, the CDR3 is TGTGCCAGCGGGGGACAGTTCACAGATACGCAGTATTTT. Protein product: CASGGQFTDTQYF.